This passage covers 32 T cell receptor beta chains from one sample sequenced in a study of T-cell memory formation after mild COVID-19. TCRdb reprocessed the 5' RACE reads via MiXCR and lists one record per CDR3 protein. Of 300,000 to 350,000 distinct CDR3 sequences detected, 10% to 15% appear once; the ten largest clones hold about a fifth. The sequencing input was PBMCs or a T cell subset sorted from them (not recorded which). The receptors were sampled from a man aged 18-30 years who had mild COVID-19 (a few samples of this study predate the infection). Cell type and time point are not known.

This clonotype has only a few counts. The J gene is TRBJ1-5, the V gene TRBV10-3; the match to TRBD1 covers 7 bases. The CDR3 loop spans 15 amino acids. The germline CDR1 and CDR2 sequences are ENHRY and SYGVKD. The junction had 7 bases not matched to a gene; V was cut back by 2 bases and J by 6 bases. The CDR3 protein is CAISEGRGVGQPQHF. For the CDR3, the DNA is TGTGCCATCAGTGAGGGCAGGGGGGTCGGTCAGCCCCAGCATTTT.

This clonotype was recorded only once. The gene calls are TRBV29-1 and TRBJ2-7; either TRBD1 or TRBD2 may supply D (5 bases each). This CDR3 region has 12 residues. Deletions cut 6 bases from V and 3 bases from J, with 12 bases between. Germline loops: CDR1 SQVTM, CDR2 ANQGSEA. The CDR3 DNA follows: TGCAGCGTCGTTACAGGAGGCTACGAGCAGTACTTC. It codes for CSVVTGGYEQYF.

This clonotype was observed a handful of times. The chain uses TRBV9 and TRBJ1-1; 8 bases are a match to TRBD1. From germline, CDR1 is SGDLS and CDR2 YYNGEE. The trim removed 7 bases at V and 5 bases at J, leaving 10 bases unmatched. This CDR3 is built from 14 residues. The CDR3 sequence is CASAAQGAGTEAFF. DNA of the CDR3: TGTGCCAGCGCAGCTCAGGGGGCTGGGACTGAAGCTTTCTTT.

This clonotype came up a few times. V is TRBV20-1 and J is TRBJ2-3, with 10 nucleotides matching TRBD2. V was clipped by 6 bases and J by 2 bases; unmatched bases: 5. Germline CDR1 is DFQATT and CDR2 is SNEGSKA (reference sequence). CDR3 length equals 14 residues. CDR3 bases: TGCAGTGCGGTCGGACTAGCGGTCACAGATACGCAGTATTTT. This encodes CSAVGLAVTDTQYF.

J is TRBJ2-7 and V is TRBV10-3; 9 bases are shared with TRBD1. Germline CDR1 is ENHRY and CDR2 is SYGVKD. The CDR3 is 16 amino acids. V was pared by 4 bases and J by 7 bases, with 14 bases of the junction left unmatched. The CDR3 nucleotides are TGTGCCATCAGTGCTACACCCGGGACAGGGCTGACTGAGCAGTACTTC. It encodes CAISATPGTGLTEQYF.

A few counts support this clonotype. The chain recombines TRBV28 with TRBJ1-5; a possible D gene is TRBD1 (5 bases). The CDR3 spans 15 residues. Per the germline V gene, CDR1 is MDHEN and CDR2 is SYDVKM. Trimming shortened V by 8 bases and J by 1 base, and 15 bases separated the two germline ends. CDR3 sequence: CASGGDTGSNQPQHF. The CDR3 coding sequence is TGTGCCAGCGGGGGGGATACAGGCAGCAATCAGCCCCAGCATTTT.

This clonotype was seen many times. The V and J genes are TRBV4-3 and TRBJ2-5; D could derive from TRBD1 or TRBD2 (6 bases each). V was shortened by 1 base and J by 4 bases, with 16 bases between the two germline ends. CDR3 length: 16 amino acids. Germline CDR1 reads LGHNA; CDR2 reads YSLEER. CDR3 in amino acids: CASSQGGGQIAETQYF. The CDR3 coding sequence is TGCGCCAGCAGCCAAGGAGGGGGGCAAATTGCAGAGACCCAGTACTTC.

The chain uses TRBV27 and TRBJ1-5, with D tentatively TRBD1 (5 bases). Per germline, CDR1 MNHEY and CDR2 SMNVEV (reference sequence). Trimming shortened V by 5 bases and J by 9 bases, and 11 bases separated the two germline ends. CDR3 length: 12 amino acids. The DNA of the CDR3 is TGTGCCAGCAGTGGGGGAGGTGGGCCCCAGCATTTT. Its translation: CASSGGGGPQHF.

The V gene is TRBV6-2 or TRBV6-3, the J gene TRBJ2-5; 10 positions match TRBD1. The CDR3 runs 13 residues. The V gene end was trimmed by 2 bases and the J gene end by 14 bases; junction bases not matched to a gene: 8. Looked up from germline, CDR1 is MNHEY and CDR2 is SVGEGT. The CDR3 here is CASSYQDRGSTYF. CDR3 sequence (DNA): TGTGCCAGCAGTTACCAGGACAGGGGGTCGACCTACTTC.

This clonotype came up many times. The V and J genes are TRBV7-2 and TRBJ2-3, with TRBD1 as a possible D gene (6 bases). Germline CDR1 is SGHTA and CDR2 is FQGNSA. V was trimmed by 0 bases and J by 8 bases, leaving 12 bases between them. This CDR3 contains 14 residues. The CDR3 loop reads CASSLAGAIRTQYF. Written as DNA, the CDR3 is TGTGCCAGCAGCTTAGCGGGGGCGATTCGTACGCAGTATTTT.

The J gene is TRBJ1-1, the V gene TRBV4-2, with 7 bases aligning to TRBD1. The CDR3 totals 18 residues. The junction had 15 bases not matched to a gene; V was cut back by 5 bases and J by 0 bases. Germline lookup yields CDR1 LGHNA and CDR2 YNFKEQ. CDR3 loop: CASSVPGQEKTMNTEAFF. CDR3 coding DNA: TGTGCCAGCAGCGTACCCGGACAGGAAAAAACCATGAACACTGAAGCTTTCTTT.

V and J are TRBV6-2 or TRBV6-3 and TRBJ2-1; D is perhaps TRBD2 (5 bases). V was clipped by 2 bases and J by 7 bases, with 6 bases between them. The CDR3 spans 12 residues. In germline, CDR1 is MNHEY, CDR2 SVGEGT. The CDR3 region is CASSYRENEQFF. The CDR3 DNA reads TGTGCCAGCAGTTACCGGGAAAATGAGCAGTTCTTC.

To note about this clonotype: A read error may account for a junction end that differs from germline. The V call is TRBV6-5, the J call TRBJ1-2; possible D gene TRBD1, 6 bases. Germline assignment: CDR1 MNHEY and CDR2 SVGAGI. CDR3 length: 14 amino acids. CDR3 in amino acids: CACSYSAGVYGYTF. CDR3 coding DNA: TGTGCCTGCAGTTACTCGGCAGGGGTCTATGGCTACACCTTC.

In its sample, this clonotype was seen many times. The CDR3 loop is CASSQSTDTQYF. CDR3 in DNA: TGTGCCAGCAGCCAGAGCACAGATACGCAGTATTTT. The V and J genes are TRBV7-9 and TRBJ2-3, with D unclear. Germline CDR1 and CDR2: SEHNR and FQNEAQ (reference sequence). The CDR3 loop spans 12 amino acids. V lost 5 bases to trimming and J lost 0 bases, with 3 bases between them.

The chain uses TRBV12-5 and TRBJ2-1; maybe TRBD1 (6 bases). Germline V CDR1 and CDR2: LGHNT, FRNRAP. Trimming took off 6 bases at V and 4 bases at J, with 22 bases between the two ends. The CDR3 runs to 17 residues. The CDR3 protein is CASGLSYSRGNYNEQFF. CDR3 sequence (DNA): TGTGCTAGTGGGTTGAGCTATTCCAGGGGTAATTACAATGAGCAGTTCTTC.

This clonotype was detected a few times. The chain links TRBV27 to TRBJ1-2; the D gene is possibly TRBD1 (5 bases). The germline V gene encodes CDR1 MNHEY and CDR2 SMNVEV (reference sequence). V lost 8 bases and J 4 bases, leaving 17 bases between the germline ends. CDR3 length equals 14 residues. CDR3 sequence: CASGNKGPGYGYTF. CDR3 DNA: TGTGCCAGCGGGAACAAGGGGCCTGGCTATGGCTACACCTTC.

The J gene is TRBJ1-3, the V gene TRBV6-1, with a weak D call TRBD1 (6 bases). The CDR3 is 15 amino acids. V was trimmed by 4 bases and J by 7 bases, leaving 17 bases between them. Germline assignment: CDR1 MNHNS and CDR2 SASEGT. The CDR3: CASSAHGGLKNTIYF. The CDR3 bases are TGTGCCAGCAGTGCGCACGGGGGCCTGAAGAACACCATATATTTT.

The chain couples TRBV5-5 to TRBJ2-6, with D hard to call. V was cut by 4 bases and J by 0 bases, with 14 bases left in between. Looked up from germline, CDR1 is SGHKS and CDR2 is YYEKEE (reference sequence). The CDR3 covers 17 residues. In DNA, the CDR3 is TGTGCCAGCAGCCCTGGACGGCTCACCTCTGGGGCCAACGTCCTGACTTTC. As protein: CASSPGRLTSGANVLTF. Combining the CDR3 with reference TRBV5-5 and TRBJ2-6 gives the whole variable domain DAGVTQSPTHLIKTRGQQVTLRCSPISGHKSVSWYQQVLGQGPQFIFQYYEKEERGRGNFPDRFSARQFPNYSSELNVNALLLGDSALYLCASSPGRLTSGANVLTFGAGSRLTVL.

This clonotype showed up just a few times. The genes are TRBV3-1 and TRBJ2-5; the D gene is possibly TRBD1 (5 bases). With 1 base removed from V and 5 bases from J, the gap between germline ends came to 8 bases. This CDR3 contains 13 residues. Germline V lookup: CDR1 LGHDT, CDR2 YNNKEL (reference sequence). In nucleotides, the CDR3 is TGTGCCAGCAGCCAAGGCAGGGCCGAGACCCAGTACTTC. This encodes CASSQGRAETQYF.

This clonotype was observed at least ten times. The rearrangement joins TRBV7-2 to TRBJ2-3; tentatively, D is TRBD2 (7 bases). The V end was cut by 6 bases, the J end by 5 bases, with 18 bases between. Germline V gives CDR1 SGHTA, CDR2 FQGNSA. The CDR3 totals 15 residues. The CDR3 loop is CASSPGWGGQDTQYF. For the CDR3, the DNA is TGTGCCAGCAGTCCGGGGTGGGGGGGCCAAGATACGCAGTATTTT. The entire variable domain, with the rest obtained from reference TRBV7-2 and TRBJ2-3, is as follows: GAGVSQSPSNKVTEKGKDVELRCDPISGHTALYWYRQSLGQGLEFLIYFQGNSAPDKSGLPSDRFSAERTGGSVSTLTIQRTQQEDSAVYLCASSPGWGGQDTQYFGPGTRLTVL.

The CDR3 reads CSARLGGQPQHF. The CDR3 DNA sequence: TGCAGTGCTAGACTTGGCGGCCAGCCCCAGCATTTT. This rearrangement joins TRBV20-1 to TRBJ1-5; no clear D. Germline V gene data show CDR1 as DFQATT and CDR2 as SNEGSKA (reference sequence). The length of the CDR3 is 12 residues. V lost 2 bases and J 7 bases, leaving 9 bases between the germline ends.

The chain is built from TRBV12-3 or TRBV12-4 and TRBJ1-2, with 9 bases fitting TRBD1. The CDR3 spans 13 residues. V shed 6 bases and J 7 bases; nucleotides not matched to a gene: 6. This CDR3 reads CASSNTGGRGYTF. CDR3 DNA sequence: TGTGCCAGCAGCAATACAGGGGGCCGTGGCTACACCTTC.

On this clonotype: At one end, the junction sequence differs from germline, possibly due to a read error. The J gene is TRBJ1-2, the V gene TRBV4-2, with unresolved D. The V gene's germline CDR1 is LGHNA and CDR2 YNFKEQ. The CDR3 extends over 12 amino acids. Here the CDR3 DNA reads TGTGCCAGCACCCAAGGGCGATATGGCTACACCTTC. Protein product: CASTQGRYGYTF.

This clonotype was picked up many times. The V and J genes are TRBV7-9 and TRBJ2-2; D gene uncertain. Germline V gene data show CDR1 as SEHNR and CDR2 as FQNEAQ (reference sequence). V was shortened by 5 bases and J by 5 bases, with 6 bases between the two germline ends. There are 12 residues in the CDR3. The DNA for the CDR3 is TGTGCCAGCAGCCTGCTTACCGGGGAGCTGTTTTTT. Translated: CASSLLTGELFF.

The chain links TRBV2 to TRBJ2-5, with TRBD2 matching 7 bases. This CDR3 region has 13 residues. J gave up 5 bases and V 7 bases, and 7 bases lay outside the gene matches. Germline V gene sequence: CDR1 SNHLY, CDR2 FYNNEI. The chain's CDR3 is CASTRGREETQYF. The CDR3 DNA follows: TGTGCCAGCACCCGGGGGAGGGAGGAGACCCAGTACTTC.

This clonotype was seen a few times. The genes are TRBV20-1 and TRBJ2-5; D is unclear. The V and J ends lost 7 bases and 3 bases respectively, with 9 bases between them. The CDR3 sequence is 11 residues long. The germline CDR1 and CDR2 sequences are DFQATT and SNEGSKA (reference sequence). CDR3: CSVGLEETQYF. The CDR3 DNA reads as TGCAGTGTAGGCCTAGAAGAGACCCAGTACTTC.

This clonotype was picked up a small number of times. The gene calls are TRBV18 and TRBJ2-1; D might be TRBD2 (7 bases). This CDR3 region has 15 residues. Germline V CDR1 and CDR2: KGHSH, LQKENI. V lost 3 bases and J 4 bases, leaving 13 bases between the germline ends. The CDR3 here is CASSPNRGAYNEQFF. CDR3 bases: TGTGCCAGCTCACCCAATCGGGGGGCTTACAATGAGCAGTTCTTC.

This clonotype was picked up a small number of times. The V gene is TRBV5-1, the J gene TRBJ2-3; D tentatively fits TRBD1 or TRBD2 (5 bases each). Germline V gene lookup returns CDR1 SGHRS and CDR2 YFSETQ. V was pared by 0 bases and J by 11 bases, with 10 bases between. The CDR3 runs 12 residues. The CDR3 DNA follows: TGCGCCAGCAGCTTGGCGGGACGGGTGCAGTATTTT. It yields the protein CASSLAGRVQYF.

This clonotype was observed a few times. The rearrangement uses TRBV19 and TRBJ2-3; 10 bases fit TRBD1. V was pared by 5 bases and J by 5 bases, with 7 bases of the junction left unmatched. The CDR3 is 15 amino acids. The germline CDR1 and CDR2 sequences are LNHDA and SQIVND (reference sequence). The CDR3 protein is CASSPWDRGEDTQYF. In nucleotides, the CDR3 is TGTGCCAGTAGTCCCTGGGACAGGGGAGAAGATACGCAGTATTTT.

This clonotype turned up a few times. The gene calls are TRBV4-3 and TRBJ2-3, with TRBD2 identical over 8 bases. The CDR3 sequence is 17 residues long. CDR1 and CDR2 (germline): LGHNA, YSLEER. V lost 0 bases, J lost 3 bases, and 8 bases stayed unmatched. The CDR3 DNA reads as TGCGCCAGCAGCCAAGACGACCCAAGCGGGGGAACAGATACGCAGTATTTT. This gives the protein CASSQDDPSGGTDTQYF.

This clonotype was seen only a few times. The chain couples TRBV18 to TRBJ2-3; 7 nucleotides line up with TRBD1. Germline CDR1 and CDR2: KGHSH and LQKENI. The V gene end was trimmed by 0 bases and the J gene end by 4 bases; junction bases not matched to a gene: 10. The CDR3 sequence is 17 residues long. This chain's CDR3 is CASSPPRQGPVADTQYF. CDR3 bases: TGTGCCAGCTCACCACCCCGACAGGGTCCCGTTGCAGATACGCAGTATTTT.

This clonotype was seen a few times. The chain carries TRBV6-2 or TRBV6-3 and TRBJ1-1, with a possible D match to TRBD1 (6 bases). CDR3 size: 13 residues. CDR1 and CDR2 from the germline V gene are MNHEY and SVGEGT. The V gene lost 5 bases and the J gene lost 6 bases, with 13 bases spanning the gap. CDR3 sequence: CASSLQGGAEAFF. Written as DNA, the CDR3 is TGTGCCAGCAGTCTACAGGGAGGGGCTGAAGCTTTCTTT.